The 19 T cell receptor beta chains reported below all come from one sample, sequenced in a study of PD-L1 blockade in urothelial cancer. Sequencing was performed with immunoSEQ multiplex PCR; in TCRdb, only in-frame clones are kept and a portion is missing. The sample lists some 89,000 clones; roughly 84% were seen once. Time point: pretreatment peripheral blood. The specimen was PBMCs, collected around atezolizumab (anti-PD-L1) treatment. These receptors were collected from a man aged 55 to 70 with urothelial cancer.

The rearrangement joins TRBV5-1 to TRBJ2-5, with D perhaps matching TRBD2 (5 bases). The length of the CDR3 is 15 residues. Between the trimmed V and J ends, which lost 3 bases and 0 bases, there was a span of 12 bases. CDR1 is SGHRS and CDR2 is YFSETQ in the germline V gene. This CDR3 is CASSSGVGDQETQYF. In DNA, the CDR3 is TGCGCCAGCAGCTCCGGGGTCGGCGACCAAGAGACCCAGTACTTC. Filled out from reference TRBV5-1 and TRBJ2-5, the complete variable domain reads KAGVTQTPRYLIKTRGQQVTLSCSPISGHRSVSWYQQTPGQGLQFLFEYFSETQRNKGNFPGRFSGRQFSNSRSEMNVSTLELGDSALYLCASSSGVGDQETQYFGPGTRLLVL.

The rearrangement links TRBV5-1 to TRBJ1-2, with a tentative D call TRBD1 (5 bases). V lost 1 base to trimming and J lost 8 bases, with 18 bases between them. The CDR3 is made up of 15 amino acids. Per germline, CDR1 SGHRS and CDR2 YFSETQ. The CDR3, as DNA: TGCGCCAGCAGCTTGAACGCGGGGCAAGAGGGAGGCTACACCTTC. Translated, it gives CASSLNAGQEGGYTF.

The chain employs TRBV28 and TRBJ2-7, with 10 bases identical to TRBD2. The ends lost 4 bases at V and 6 bases at J; junction bases unmatched: 6. This CDR3 region has 14 residues. The germline V gene encodes CDR1 MDHEN and CDR2 SYDVKM. The CDR3 nucleotides are TGTGCCAGCAGTTCCCCTAGCGGGAGACGCGAGCAGTACTTC. Translating it yields CASSSPSGRREQYF.

V usage is TRBV6-5 and J usage is TRBJ2-5, with TRBD2 matching over 7 bases. The CDR3 consists of 13 residues. Germline CDR1 reads MNHEY; CDR2 reads SVGAGI. V was pared by 5 bases and J by 3 bases, with 3 bases of the junction left unmatched. This CDR3 reads CASSQGGKETQYF. In nucleotides, the CDR3 is TGTGCCAGCAGTCAGGGAGGGAAAGAGACCCAGTACTTC.

The rearrangement uses TRBV30 and TRBJ1-2; maybe TRBD1 (6 bases). Trimming shortened V by 1 base and J by 7 bases, and 19 bases separated the two germline ends. The germline gives CDR1 GTSNPN, CDR2 SVGIG (reference sequence). The CDR3 length is 15 residues. The CDR3: CAWSEGGSGGFGYTF. The CDR3 nucleotides are TGTGCCTGGAGTGAAGGGGGGTCGGGGGGTTTTGGCTACACCTTC.

This clone was seen many times. A junction end diverges from the germline sequence, so it may reflect a read error. The chain uses TRBV7-3 and TRBJ2-2; no definite D call. The CDR3 runs to 16 residues. Germline V gives CDR1 SGHTA, CDR2 FQGTGA. For the CDR3, the DNA is TGTGCCAGCAGCCTAACGGGCGTTGCGAACACCGGGGAGCTGTTTTTT. Translating gives CASSLTGVANTGELFF. The entire variable domain, with the rest obtained from reference TRBV7-3 and TRBJ2-2, is as follows: GAGVSQTPSNKVTEKGKYVELRCDPISGHTALYWYRQSLGQGPEFLIYFQGTGAADDSGLPNDRFFAVRPEGSVSTLKIQRTERGDSAVYLCASSLTGVANTGELFFGEGSRLTVL.

This sequence joins TRBV6-5 and TRBJ1-5, with 8 positions matching TRBD1. V shed 5 bases and J 4 bases; nucleotides not matched to a gene: 7. The length of the CDR3 is 15 residues. Germline loops: CDR1 MNHEY, CDR2 SVGAGI. The CDR3 sequence: CASSRTGSTNQPQHF. The CDR3 bases are TGTGCCAGCAGTCGGACAGGGTCGACAAATCAGCCCCAGCATTTT.

This rearrangement joins TRBV4-2 to TRBJ2-7; no clear D. V gave up 4 bases and J gave up 1 base, with 14 bases separating them. Germline CDR1 LGHNA, CDR2 YNFKEQ. The length of the CDR3 is 15 residues. CDR3 protein: CASSLPGWPSYEQYF. CDR3 bases: TGTGCCAGCAGCCTACCCGGGTGGCCGTCCTACGAGCAGTACTTC.

This clone has a handful of counts. J is TRBJ2-7 and V is TRBV7-3; 9 bases match TRBD2. The CDR3 loop spans 15 amino acids. J gave up 5 bases and V 2 bases, and 7 bases lay outside the gene matches. Germline V gene lookup returns CDR1 SGHTA and CDR2 FQGTGA. The DNA of the CDR3 is TGTGCCAGCAGCTTACTCCCGGGCGGGAGGGACGAGCAGTACTTC. Its protein product is CASSLLPGGRDEQYF. The whole variable domain, remainder taken from reference TRBV7-3 and TRBJ2-7, is GAGVSQTPSNKVTEKGKYVELRCDPISGHTALYWYRQSLGQGPEFLIYFQGTGAADDSGLPNDRFFAVRPEGSVSTLKIQRTERGDSAVYLCASSLLPGGRDEQYFGPGTRLTVT.

This rearrangement joins TRBV5-1 to TRBJ1-1, with TRBD1 as a possible D gene (6 bases). V was pared by 0 bases and J by 1 base, with 13 bases between. This CDR3 is 16 amino acids long. Germline V gives CDR1 SGHRS, CDR2 YFSETQ. CDR3 sequence (DNA): TGCGCCAGCAGCTTGGCCACGGGACACCCGAACACTGAAGCTTTCTTT. Protein product: CASSLATGHPNTEAFF.

The CDR3 reads CASSLAVDYYEQYF. DNA of the CDR3: TGTGCCAGCAGCTTGGCGGTGGACTATTACGAGCAGTACTTC. This rearrangement joins TRBV5-8 to TRBJ2-7; a possible D gene is TRBD2 (6 bases). Trimming cost V 0 bases and J 4 bases, with 11 bases left between them. The CDR3 consists of 14 residues. Germline lookup yields CDR1 SGHTS and CDR2 YDEGEE.

J is TRBJ2-3 and V is TRBV7-9; 9 bases fit TRBD2. The length of the CDR3 is 17 residues. Germline V gene data show CDR1 as SEHNR and CDR2 as FQNEAQ (reference sequence). The trim removed 4 bases at V and 2 bases at J, leaving 10 bases unmatched. The DNA of the CDR3 is TGTGCCAGCAGCTCCCTTCTTAGCGGGGGTCTCACAGATACGCAGTATTTT. Translating gives CASSSLLSGGLTDTQYF.

The chain links TRBV5-4 to TRBJ1-2; maybe TRBD1 (5 bases). V gave up 0 bases and J gave up 2 bases, with 8 bases separating them. Per germline, CDR1 SGHNT and CDR2 YYREEE (reference sequence). This CDR3 contains 14 residues. The CDR3, as DNA: TGTGCCAGCAGCTTGGGGCAGGGAAACTATGGCTACACCTTC. It yields the protein CASSLGQGNYGYTF.

This clone has just a few counts. The chain's CDR3 is CASKGAGWNQPQHF. CDR3 DNA sequence: TGTGCCAGCAAGGGCGCAGGGTGGAATCAGCCCCAGCATTTT. J is TRBJ1-5 and V is TRBV2; tentative D call: TRBD1 (5 bases). With 7 bases removed from V and 4 bases from J, the gap between germline ends came to 14 bases. The CDR3 totals 14 residues. Germline V gene data show CDR1 as SNHLY and CDR2 as FYNNEI.

The chain carries TRBV7-3 and TRBJ1-5; D may be TRBD1 (5 bases). CDR1 is SGHTA, CDR2 FQGTGA, per germline. This CDR3 spans 13 amino acids. Trimming removed 5 bases at V and 7 bases at J, with 12 bases between. For the CDR3, the DNA is TGTGCCAGCAGCCGCTCGGGGGGGCAGCCCCAGCATTTT. Translated: CASSRSGGQPQHF.

The genes are TRBV11-2 and TRBJ1-3; D is uncertain. V lost 0 bases to trimming and J lost 3 bases, with 12 bases between them. This CDR3 is 16 amino acids long. The germline V gene has CDR1 SGHAT and CDR2 FQNNGV. CDR3 amino acids: CASSLDSPGHGNTIYF. Here the CDR3 DNA reads TGTGCCAGCAGCTTAGATTCACCAGGCCATGGAAACACCATATATTTT.

The chain is built from TRBV28 and TRBJ2-3; possibly TRBD2 for D (7 bases). The CDR3 spans 15 residues. Trimming shortened V by 7 bases and J by 7 bases, and 21 bases separated the two germline ends. CDR1 is MDHEN and CDR2 is SYDVKM in the germline V gene. CDR3 sequence reads: CASNQRGGARNTQYF. CDR3 in DNA: TGTGCCAGCAACCAGAGAGGGGGGGCGCGGAATACGCAGTATTTT.

The chain couples TRBV5-1 to TRBJ2-2; TRBD2 might be the D (5 bases). The germline V and J ends were trimmed by 5 bases and 2 bases, with 16 bases remaining between them. CDR1 is SGHRS and CDR2 is YFSETQ in the germline V gene. This CDR3 region has 16 residues. CDR3 loop: CASSLGNWRNTGELFF. CDR3 coding DNA: TGCGCCAGCAGTCTCGGGAATTGGCGTAACACCGGGGAGCTGTTTTTT.

In its sample, this clone was seen once. This chain joins TRBV7-2 and TRBJ2-7; possible D gene TRBD2, 7 bases. Germline V gene sequence: CDR1 SGHTA, CDR2 FQGNSA. This CDR3 spans 16 amino acids. Trimming removed 1 base at V and 4 bases at J, with 17 bases between. CDR3 sequence reads: CASSLDRGARVYEQYF. The DNA for the CDR3 is TGTGCCAGCAGCTTAGATCGGGGGGCGCGGGTGTACGAGCAGTACTTC.